The 17 T cell receptor beta chains reported below all come from one sample, sequenced in a study of regulatory T cells in long-lasting Graves disease. The authors built TCR beta libraries using iRepertoire HTBI primers and Arm-PCR of CDR3 regions. TCRdb passed the multiplex PCR reads through MiXCR, listing each CDR3 protein once. The table includes approximately 470,000 distinct CDR3 sequences, 15% to 20% detected once. The sample's time point: newly diagnosed GD, antithyroid drugs for less than 3 months. TCR sequences were obtained from RNA taken from PBMCs. These data were likewise used in another study, on T cells in Graves' hyperthyroidism and ophthalmopathy.

The sample consisted of peripheral blood mononuclear cells (PBMCs), taken at new diagnosis, from a patient treated with antithyroid drugs. The receptors derive from a middle-aged man with Graves disease.

The chain joins TRBV7-9 to TRBJ2-3; unclear D gene. Germline V CDR1 and CDR2: SEHNR, FQNEAQ (reference sequence). V shed 5 bases and J shed 6 bases, with 9 bases lying between them. This CDR3 spans 12 amino acids. In DNA, the CDR3 is TGTGCCAGCAGCCAAACCAGGGATACGCAGTATTTT. Translating it yields CASSQTRDTQYF.

On this clonotype itself: This may arise from a read error, as a much more abundant clone is one base away. The V call is TRBV11-2, the J call TRBJ1-1; a possible D gene is TRBD1 (6 bases). The germline gives CDR1 SGHAT, CDR2 FQNNGV. The CDR3 length is 16 residues. CDR3 nucleotides: TGTGCCAGCAGCTGGGGTGGGGGCGGGCGATTCACTGGAGCTTTCTTT. Its protein product is CASSWGGGGRFTGAFF.

This clonotype was seen at least ten times. The V and J genes are TRBV18 and TRBJ2-3; perhaps TRBD1 as D (5 bases). Germline V gene data show CDR1 as KGHSH and CDR2 as LQKENI. The V end lost 0 bases, the J end lost 0 bases, and 10 bases lay between the germline ends. This CDR3 region has 16 residues. CDR3 bases: TGTGCCAGCTCACCACCGACAGCGAAAAGCACAGATACGCAGTATTTT. Translating gives CASSPPTAKSTDTQYF.

This clonotype came up many times. The chain has TRBV28 and TRBJ2-1; maybe TRBD1 (5 bases). Per the germline V gene, CDR1 is MDHEN and CDR2 is SYDVKM. V lost 5 bases and J lost 1, with 15 bases in between. The CDR3 length is 16 residues. The CDR3 sequence is CASSTTTALSYNEQFF. The CDR3 nucleotides read TGTGCCAGCAGTACCACGACAGCTCTTTCCTACAATGAGCAGTTCTTC.

In its sample, this clonotype was seen many times. This chain connects TRBV7-9 to TRBJ2-3; D is undetermined. Germline V gene sequence: CDR1 SEHNR, CDR2 FQNEAQ (reference sequence). The CDR3 length is 13 residues. Deletions cut 4 bases from V and 9 bases from J, with 14 bases between. The CDR3: CASSSNPDPTQYF. The CDR3 coding sequence is TGTGCCAGCAGCTCCAACCCGGACCCAACGCAGTATTTT. Together with reference TRBV7-9 and TRBJ2-3, the CDR3 gives the full variable domain: DTGVSQNPRHKITKRGQNVTFRCDPISEHNRLYWYRQTLGQGPEFLTYFQNEAQLEKSRLLSDRFSAERPKGSFSTLEIQRTEQGDSAMYLCASSSNPDPTQYFGPGTRLTVL.

This clonotype was detected only a few times. This rearrangement joins TRBV29-1 to TRBJ1-2, with D possibly being TRBD1 (6 bases). CDR1 is SQVTM and CDR2 is ANQGSEA in the germline V gene. Trimming cost V 7 bases and J 2 bases, with 14 bases left between them. The CDR3 has 13 amino acids. The CDR3 DNA sequence: TGCAGCGCCACGGAGGGGGAAAACTATGGCTACACCTTC. Translating it yields CSATEGENYGYTF.

This clonotype appeared many times. The gene calls are TRBV11-3 and TRBJ2-1; 8 bases agree with TRBD1. V shed 4 bases, J shed 1 base, and the junction held 9 bases outside the gene matches. Germline V lookup: CDR1 SGHNT, CDR2 YENEEA. There are 17 residues in the CDR3. This CDR3 is CASSSGWTGKSYNEQFF. DNA of the CDR3: TGTGCCAGCAGCTCCGGCTGGACAGGGAAGTCCTACAATGAGCAGTTCTTC.

This sequence joins TRBV5-1 and TRBJ2-2, with D tentatively TRBD1 (5 bases). The CDR3 totals 14 residues. Germline V gene lookup returns CDR1 SGHRS and CDR2 YFSETQ. The V end was cut by 4 bases, the J end by 1 base, with 8 bases between. The CDR3 bases are TGCGCCAGCAGCCAACAGGAGAACACCGGGGAGCTGTTTTTT. Encoded protein: CASSQQENTGELFF.

This clonotype was counted a few times. The chain is built from TRBV20-1 and TRBJ2-7; 8 nucleotides align to TRBD2. Germline loops: CDR1 DFQATT, CDR2 SNEGSKA (reference sequence). The CDR3 covers 11 residues. J was trimmed by 6 bases and V by 2 bases; bases with no gene match: 0. As DNA, the CDR3 is TGCAGTGCTAGAAGCGGGGGCGAGCAGTACTTC. It specifies CSARSGGEQYF.

This clonotype was counted ten times or more. The CDR3 bases are TGTGCCAGCAGCCCATGGACCCAGAGCTATGGCTACACCTTC. Protein: CASSPWTQSYGYTF. This chain joins TRBV5-6 and TRBJ1-2; D is unclear. This CDR3 contains 14 residues. Germline loops: CDR1 SGHDT, CDR2 YYEEEE. Trimming took off 4 bases at V and 4 bases at J, with 14 bases between the two ends.

This clonotype came up many times. The V call is TRBV11-2, the J call TRBJ1-1; unclear D gene. Germline CDR1 SGHAT, CDR2 FQNNGV. This CDR3 has 15 residues. The V and J ends lost 0 bases and 3 bases respectively, with 11 bases between them. CDR3 in DNA: TGTGCCAGCAGCTTAGATGGGTATCCGGACACTGAAGCTTTCTTT. Protein sequence: CASSLDGYPDTEAFF.

This clonotype was seen more than once but under ten times. This sequence joins TRBV28 and TRBJ2-3, with 12 bases fitting TRBD2. The CDR3 has 14 amino acids. The trim removed 9 bases at V and 10 bases at J, leaving 11 bases unmatched. The germline CDR1 and CDR2 sequences are MDHEN and SYDVKM. CDR3: CASGLAGGPYPQYF. The CDR3 nucleotides read TGTGCCAGTGGGCTAGCGGGAGGGCCTTACCCGCAGTATTTT.

In DNA, the CDR3 is TGTGCCAGCAAAAGGGACCAAGGGCCCCATGGCTACACCTTC. Translation: CASKRDQGPHGYTF. This chain uses TRBV2 with TRBJ1-2; tentatively, D is TRBD1 (5 bases). The V gene lost 7 bases and the J gene lost 6 bases, with 18 bases spanning the gap. The CDR3 runs 14 residues. Germline loops: CDR1 SNHLY, CDR2 FYNNEI.

This clonotype was found a few times. This sequence joins TRBV9 and TRBJ2-1, with 7 bases matching TRBD2. With V trimmed by 3 bases and J by 8 bases, 11 bases remained unmatched. Germline lookup yields CDR1 SGDLS and CDR2 YYNGEE. The CDR3 loop spans 15 amino acids. CDR3 loop: CASSGSGGRSYEQFF. CDR3 coding DNA: TGTGCCAGCAGCGGCTCCGGGGGGAGGTCCTATGAGCAGTTCTTC. Filled out from reference TRBV9 and TRBJ2-1, the complete variable domain reads DSGVTQTPKHLITATGQRVTLRCSPRSGDLSVYWYQQSLDQGLQFLIQYYNGEERAKGNILERFSAQQFPDLHSELNLSSLELGDSALYFCASSGSGGRSYEQFFGPGTRLTVL.

Many counts were recorded for this clonotype. The chain recombines TRBV10-3 with TRBJ2-3, with a possible D match to TRBD2 (5 bases). Germline V lookup: CDR1 ENHRY, CDR2 SYGVKD. V shed 3 bases and J shed 1 base, with 14 bases lying between them. The CDR3 is 16 amino acids. CDR3 loop: CAISEPGVARTDTQYF. The CDR3 bases are TGTGCCATCAGTGAACCCGGGGTAGCGCGCACAGATACGCAGTATTTT.

This clonotype was picked up a small number of times. The rearrangement links TRBV4-2 to TRBJ2-7, with 13 bases aligning to TRBD2. The germline V gene encodes CDR1 LGHNA and CDR2 YNFKEQ. The V gene end was trimmed by 6 bases and the J gene end by 8 bases; junction bases not matched to a gene: 13. The CDR3 sequence is 16 residues long. CDR3 residues: CASRPTSGREQGKQYF. CDR3 DNA: TGTGCCAGCAGACCCACTAGCGGGAGGGAACAAGGAAAGCAGTACTTC.

This clonotype was seen ten or more times. The V call is TRBV5-1, the J call TRBJ2-2; 11 nucleotides line up with TRBD2. This CDR3 spans 16 amino acids. CDR1 is SGHRS, CDR2 YFSETQ, per germline. The V segment lost 4 bases and the J segment 0 bases; nucleotides outside the gene matches: 2. CDR3: CASSILAGANTGELFF. The CDR3 DNA reads TGCGCCAGCAGCATACTAGCGGGGGCGAACACCGGGGAGCTGTTTTTT.